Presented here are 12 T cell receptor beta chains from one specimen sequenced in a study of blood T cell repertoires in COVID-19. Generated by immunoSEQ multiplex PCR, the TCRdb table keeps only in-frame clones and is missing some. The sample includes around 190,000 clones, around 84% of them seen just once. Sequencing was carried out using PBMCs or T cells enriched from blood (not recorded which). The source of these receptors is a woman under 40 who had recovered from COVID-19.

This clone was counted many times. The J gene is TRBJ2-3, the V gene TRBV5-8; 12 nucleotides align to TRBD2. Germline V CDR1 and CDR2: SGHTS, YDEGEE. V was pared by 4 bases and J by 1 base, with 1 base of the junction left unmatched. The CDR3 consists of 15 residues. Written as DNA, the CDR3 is TGTGCCAGCAGCAGACTAGCGGGAGGCACAGATACGCAGTATTTT. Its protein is CASSRLAGGTDTQYF. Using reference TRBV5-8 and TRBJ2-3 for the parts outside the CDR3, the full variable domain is EAGVTQSPTHLIKTRGQQATLRCSPISGHTSVYWYQQALGLGLQFLLWYDEGEERNRGNFPPRFSGRQFPNYSSELNVNALELEDSALYLCASSRLAGGTDTQYFGPGTRLTVL.

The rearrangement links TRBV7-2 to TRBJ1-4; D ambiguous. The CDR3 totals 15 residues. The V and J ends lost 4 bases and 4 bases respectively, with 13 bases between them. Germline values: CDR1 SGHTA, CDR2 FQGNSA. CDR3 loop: CASSSDWRLNEKLFF. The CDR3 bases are TGTGCCAGCAGCTCGGACTGGAGACTTAATGAAAAACTGTTTTTT.

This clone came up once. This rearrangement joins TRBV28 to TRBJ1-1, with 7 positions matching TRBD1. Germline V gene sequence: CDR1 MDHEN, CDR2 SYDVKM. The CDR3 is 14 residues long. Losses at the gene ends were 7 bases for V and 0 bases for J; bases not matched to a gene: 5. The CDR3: CASNQGVLNTEAFF. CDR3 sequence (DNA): TGTGCCAGCAACCAGGGGGTCTTGAACACTGAAGCTTTCTTT. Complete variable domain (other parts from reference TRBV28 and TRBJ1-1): DVKVTQSSRYLVKRTGEKVFLECVQDMDHENMFWYRQDPGLGLRLIYFSYDVKMKEKGDIPEGYSVSREKKERFSLILESASTNQTSMYLCASNQGVLNTEAFFGQGTRLTVV.

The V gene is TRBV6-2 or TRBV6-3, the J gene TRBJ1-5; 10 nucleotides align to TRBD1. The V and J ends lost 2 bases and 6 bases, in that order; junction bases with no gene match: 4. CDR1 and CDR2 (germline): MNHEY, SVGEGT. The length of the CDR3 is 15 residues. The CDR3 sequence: CASSYPRTGGQPQHF. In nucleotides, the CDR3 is TGTGCCAGCAGTTACCCCAGGACAGGGGGTCAGCCCCAGCATTTT.

This CDR3 is CASSQRVTDTQYF. As DNA, the CDR3 is TGTGCCAGCAGCCAGAGAGTCACAGATACGCAGTATTTT. The rearrangement links TRBV14 to TRBJ2-3; D uncertain. With 3 bases removed from V and 2 bases from J, the gap between germline ends came to 6 bases. The germline V gene encodes CDR1 SGHDN and CDR2 FVKESK. The CDR3 is 13 amino acids.

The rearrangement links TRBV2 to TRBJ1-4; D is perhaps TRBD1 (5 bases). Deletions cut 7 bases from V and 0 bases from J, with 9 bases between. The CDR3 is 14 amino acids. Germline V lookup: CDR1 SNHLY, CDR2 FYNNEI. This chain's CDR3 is CASITGATNEKLFF. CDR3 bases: TGTGCCAGCATTACGGGGGCAACTAATGAAAAACTGTTTTTT.

CDR3: CASSPQGGRAEELFF. CDR3 DNA: TGCGCCAGCAGCCCTCAGGGCGGGAGGGCCGAGGAGCTGTTTTTT. The chain carries TRBV4-1 and TRBJ2-2, with 9 bases fitting TRBD2. J was trimmed by 10 bases and V by 4 bases; bases with no gene match: 10. Germline loops: CDR1 MGHRA, CDR2 YSYEKL. The CDR3 is made up of 15 amino acids.

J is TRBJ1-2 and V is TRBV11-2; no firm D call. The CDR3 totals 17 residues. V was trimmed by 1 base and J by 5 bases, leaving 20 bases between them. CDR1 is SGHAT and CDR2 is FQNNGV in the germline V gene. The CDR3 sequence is CASSLVGEAGPSYGYTF. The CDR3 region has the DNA TGTGCCAGCAGCTTAGTGGGTGAGGCTGGCCCGAGTTATGGCTACACCTTC.

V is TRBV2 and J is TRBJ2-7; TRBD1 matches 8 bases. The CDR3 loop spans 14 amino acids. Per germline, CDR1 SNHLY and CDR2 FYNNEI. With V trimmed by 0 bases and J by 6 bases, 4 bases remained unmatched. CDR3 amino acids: CASSEARTGTEQYF. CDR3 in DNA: TGTGCCAGCAGTGAAGCAAGGACAGGGACCGAGCAGTACTTC.

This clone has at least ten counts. CDR3 coding DNA: TGTGCCAGCAGTGAAGCGCTTCGCGGGAGGGAAGCTTTCTTT. Translating it yields CASSEALRGREAFF. J is TRBJ1-1 and V is TRBV2; D gene unclear. The CDR3 has 14 amino acids. The V end was cut by 0 bases, the J end by 8 bases, with 13 bases between. Germline V CDR1 and CDR2: SNHLY, FYNNEI.

Here the CDR3 reads CATSRGDRGRDGYGYTF. The DNA for the CDR3 is TGTGCCACCAGCAGAGGGGACAGGGGGCGTGACGGCTATGGCTACACCTTC. The rearrangement uses TRBV15 and TRBJ1-2; 12 positions agree with TRBD1. Looked up from germline, CDR1 is LNHNV and CDR2 is YYDKDF (reference sequence). CDR3 size: 17 residues. The junction had 7 bases not matched to a gene; V was cut back by 1 base and J by 4 bases.

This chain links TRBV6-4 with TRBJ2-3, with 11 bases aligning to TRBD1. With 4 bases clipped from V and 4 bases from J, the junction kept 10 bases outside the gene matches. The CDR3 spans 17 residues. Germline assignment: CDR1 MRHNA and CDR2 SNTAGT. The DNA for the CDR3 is TGTGCCAGCAGTGCCTCTATACCGGGACAGGGGGCAGATACGCAGTATTTT. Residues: CASSASIPGQGADTQYF.